These 27 T cell receptor beta chains came from one sample sequenced in a study of blood T cell repertoires in COVID-19. Libraries were prepared by immunoSEQ multiplex PCR; TCRdb keeps only in-frame clonotypes and omits some of them. The sample includes nearly 250,000 clones, 75% to 85% of them seen just once. Specimen: PBMCs or T cells enriched from blood (not recorded which). These receptors were taken from a woman aged 45-60 years with acute COVID-19.

The V call is TRBV7-9, the J call TRBJ1-6; 12 nucleotides agree with TRBD1. The trim removed 6 bases at V and 8 bases at J, leaving 2 bases unmatched. This CDR3 comprises 14 residues. Germline-derived CDR1 and CDR2 are SEHNR and FQNEAQ (reference sequence). Here the CDR3 DNA reads TGTGCCAGCAGAGGGACAGGGGGCCATTCACCCCTCCACTTT. Translation: CASRGTGGHSPLHF.

The chain links TRBV7-9 to TRBJ2-6; 8 nucleotides agree with TRBD1. J gave up 2 bases and V 1 base, and 7 bases lay outside the gene matches. The CDR3 runs to 18 residues. Germline V lookup: CDR1 SEHNR, CDR2 FQNEAQ (reference sequence). The CDR3 DNA is TGTGCCAGCAGCTTAGGCAGGGGGCGAGTGCCTGGGGCCAACGTCCTGACTTTC. Residues: CASSLGRGRVPGANVLTF.

The gene calls are TRBV30 and TRBJ1-3, with 10 nucleotides matching TRBD1. CDR3 length equals 16 residues. Germline V gene data show CDR1 as GTSNPN and CDR2 as SVGIG (reference sequence). J lost 0 bases, V lost 2 bases, and 4 bases had no gene match. CDR3 bases: TGTGCCTGGAGTAGACAGGGGGCAAACTCTGGAAACACCATATATTTT. This encodes CAWSRQGANSGNTIYF.

The chain recombines TRBV7-2 with TRBJ1-1; D remains ambiguous. Germline V gene sequence: CDR1 SGHTA, CDR2 FQGNSA. Deletions cut 3 bases from V and 9 bases from J, with 17 bases between. The CDR3 contains 14 residues. The CDR3 DNA is TGTGCCAGCAGCTTCTTAGCACCGGGAGCAAAAGCTTTCTTT. It specifies CASSFLAPGAKAFF. Full variable domain (remainder filled in from reference TRBV7-2 and TRBJ1-1): GAGVSQSPSNKVTEKGKDVELRCDPISGHTALYWYRQSLGQGLEFLIYFQGNSAPDKSGLPSDRFSAERTGGSVSTLTIQRTQQEDSAVYLCASSFLAPGAKAFFGQGTRLTVV.

CDR3: CASSSRTAQHF. CDR3 DNA sequence: TGTGCCAGCAGTTCACGGACAGCCCAGCATTTT. This chain joins TRBV12-3 or TRBV12-4 and TRBJ1-5, with D possibly being TRBD1 (6 bases). The CDR3 has 11 amino acids. Trimming removed 4 bases from V and 11 bases from J, with 9 bases in between.

This sequence joins TRBV19 and TRBJ1-6, with D possibly being TRBD1 (6 bases). The V gene's germline CDR1 is LNHDA and CDR2 SQIVND (reference sequence). The length of the CDR3 is 14 residues. Between the trimmed V and J ends, which lost 6 bases and 8 bases, there was a span of 14 bases. DNA for the CDR3: TGTGCCAGTAGCCTTGGGGGGGCTCATTCACCCCTCCACTTT. Translation: CASSLGGAHSPLHF.

The genes are TRBV27 and TRBJ2-7; 10 bases agree with TRBD1. This CDR3 comprises 15 residues. Germline V gene lookup returns CDR1 MNHEY and CDR2 SMNVEV (reference sequence). The J segment lost 5 bases and the V segment lost 5 bases, leaving 9 bases of the junction unmatched. CDR3 amino acids: CASSLGTGVLHEQYF. CDR3 sequence (DNA): TGTGCCAGCAGTCTCGGGACAGGGGTATTGCACGAGCAGTACTTC.

The chain uses TRBV7-2 and TRBJ2-2; D gene unclear. V dropped 0 bases and J dropped 4 bases, with 12 bases sitting between them. Germline CDR1 SGHTA, CDR2 FQGNSA. The CDR3 has 16 residues. CDR3 bases: TGTGCCAGCAGCTTAGCCCCGTACCCGAGCACCGGGGAGCTGTTTTTT. As protein: CASSLAPYPSTGELFF.

This chain uses TRBV5-1 with TRBJ1-3; D is ambiguous. The CDR3 loop spans 16 amino acids. Per the germline V gene, CDR1 is SGHRS and CDR2 is YFSETQ. Trimming removed 6 bases from V and 0 bases from J, with 16 bases in between. Here the CDR3 reads CASTRTPRRSGNTIYF. In DNA, the CDR3 is TGCGCCAGCACCCGAACCCCGCGTCGCTCTGGAAACACCATATATTTT.

The J gene is TRBJ1-2, the V gene TRBV19, with D possibly matching TRBD1 (6 bases). Per germline, CDR1 LNHDA and CDR2 SQIVND (reference sequence). The CDR3 is 13 residues long. V was clipped by 5 bases and J by 9 bases, with 16 bases between them. The CDR3 loop is CASSGENRERYTF. The DNA of the CDR3 is TGTGCCAGTAGTGGGGAAAACAGGGAGCGCTACACCTTC.

CDR3: CASSLAAGLLNTEAFF. The CDR3 bases are TGTGCCAGCAGCTTAGCGGCAGGGCTTTTGAACACTGAAGCTTTCTTT. The chain links TRBV11-1 to TRBJ1-1, with a tentative D call TRBD1 (5 bases). The CDR3 consists of 16 residues. Trimming took 0 bases from V and 0 from J, leaving 11 bases between them. Germline lookup yields CDR1 SGHAT and CDR2 FQDESV (reference sequence).

The chain couples TRBV9 to TRBJ1-6; D gene uncertain. Looked up from germline, CDR1 is SGDLS and CDR2 is YYNGEE. The CDR3 length is 14 residues. V was pared by 0 bases and J by 5 bases, with 6 bases between. This CDR3 reads CASSVGGDNSPLHF. The DNA for the CDR3 is TGTGCCAGCAGCGTAGGGGGAGATAATTCACCCCTCCACTTT.

The chain links TRBV27 to TRBJ2-1, with 9 bases fitting TRBD1. J was trimmed by 6 bases and V by 5 bases; bases with no gene match: 2. The CDR3 contains 13 residues. Germline V gene sequence: CDR1 MNHEY, CDR2 SMNVEV (reference sequence). The CDR3 loop reads CASSPTGGNEQFF. The CDR3 DNA reads TGTGCCAGCAGTCCGACAGGGGGCAATGAGCAGTTCTTC.

The chain carries TRBV19 and TRBJ1-6; D possibly corresponds to TRBD1 (5 bases). The CDR3 is 14 amino acids. The V and J ends lost 3 bases and 10 bases respectively, with 13 bases between them. Germline CDR1 is LNHDA and CDR2 is SQIVND (reference sequence). CDR3 sequence reads: CASSITGANSPLHF. The DNA of the CDR3 is TGTGCCAGTAGTATTACAGGCGCTAACTCACCCCTCCACTTT.

The J gene is TRBJ2-3, the V gene TRBV3-1 (or the pseudogene TRBV3-2), with 10 bases that match TRBD2. This CDR3 comprises 16 residues. The ends lost 4 bases at V and 6 bases at J; junction bases unmatched: 10. The germline V gene has CDR1 LGHDT and CDR2 YNNKEL (reference sequence). CDR3 protein: CASSPTLSGGADTQYF. In nucleotides, the CDR3 is TGTGCCAGCAGCCCCACTTTAAGCGGGGGGGCCGATACGCAGTATTTT.

This rearrangement joins TRBV27 to TRBJ2-3; 15 bases are shared with TRBD2. This CDR3 comprises 18 residues. Germline V gene lookup returns CDR1 MNHEY and CDR2 SMNVEV (reference sequence). J lost 1 base, V lost 6 bases, and 8 bases had no gene match. CDR3 bases: TGTGCCAGCAGCCGGACTAGCGGGGGGGCCGGTGGCACAGATACGCAGTATTTT. Translation gives CASSRTSGGAGGTDTQYF.

The rearrangement joins TRBV6-2 or TRBV6-3 to TRBJ2-2; D call uncertain. Trimming shortened V by 0 bases and J by 4 bases, and 6 bases separated the two germline ends. CDR1 and CDR2 from the germline V gene are MNHEY and SVGEGT. The CDR3 totals 14 residues. CDR3 region: CASSYSAVTGELFF. Written as DNA, the CDR3 is TGTGCCAGCAGTTACTCGGCCGTCACCGGGGAGCTGTTTTTT.

The chain couples TRBV11-2 to TRBJ2-5, with 7 bases lining up with TRBD1. V was clipped by 1 base and J by 1 base; unmatched bases: 6. The CDR3 contains 16 residues. Germline V lookup: CDR1 SGHAT, CDR2 FQNNGV. CDR3 amino acids: CASSLGQGLSQETQYF. CDR3 coding DNA: TGTGCCAGCAGCTTAGGACAGGGCTTGTCCCAAGAGACCCAGTACTTC.

The CDR3 coding sequence is TGTGCCAGTAGTATGGGACTAGCAGATACGCAGTATTTT. This gives the protein CASSMGLADTQYF. The V and J genes are TRBV19 and TRBJ2-3, with TRBD2 matching 8 bases. Germline V CDR1 and CDR2: LNHDA, SQIVND (reference sequence). V lost 3 bases, J lost 4 bases, and 0 bases stayed unmatched. The CDR3 is 13 amino acids.

The chain has TRBV7-2 and TRBJ1-4, with a tentative D call TRBD1 (5 bases). CDR1 SGHTA and CDR2 FQGNSA come from the germline V gene. V was trimmed by 5 bases and J by 4 bases, leaving 14 bases between them. There are 15 residues in the CDR3. For the CDR3, the DNA is TGTGCCAGCAGCCCATCAGCCAGGGTTAATGAAAAACTGTTTTTT. Its protein is CASSPSARVNEKLFF. The variable domain in full, with the rest retrieved from reference TRBV7-2 and TRBJ1-4, is GAGVSQSPSNKVTEKGKDVELRCDPISGHTALYWYRQSLGQGLEFLIYFQGNSAPDKSGLPSDRFSAERTGGSVSTLTIQRTQQEDSAVYLCASSPSARVNEKLFFGSGTQLSVL.

This clone was counted once. The V call is TRBV4-1, the J call TRBJ1-4; a possible D gene is TRBD1 (6 bases). V lost 3 bases and J lost 5, with 13 bases in between. The CDR3 totals 15 residues. In germline, CDR1 is MGHRA, CDR2 YSYEKL. CDR3 region: CASSQWQGSNEKLFF. The CDR3 nucleotides are TGCGCCAGCAGCCAGTGGCAGGGGTCGAATGAAAAACTGTTTTTT.

The chain links TRBV5-4 to TRBJ2-3, with TRBD1 as a possible D gene (6 bases). The V end was cut by 3 bases, the J end by 1 base, with 15 bases between. Germline V gene lookup returns CDR1 SGHNT and CDR2 YYREEE (reference sequence). This CDR3 region has 16 residues. The CDR3 coding sequence is TGTGCCAGCAGCTCGGCGAAATCAGGGGGCACAGATACGCAGTATTTT. Protein product: CASSSAKSGGTDTQYF.

V gene TRBV6-6 combines with J gene TRBJ1-1; D remains ambiguous. This CDR3 region has 14 residues. Germline CDR1 and CDR2: MNHNY and SVGAGI (reference sequence). Trimming removed 6 bases from V and 0 bases from J, with 11 bases in between. In DNA, the CDR3 is TGTGCCAGCAGCCAATATCGGGTGAACACTGAAGCTTTCTTT. Its translation: CASSQYRVNTEAFF.

The chain joins TRBV4-1 to TRBJ1-2; 9 bases match TRBD1. The CDR3 is 15 amino acids. Germline V gives CDR1 MGHRA, CDR2 YSYEKL. After removal of 1 base from V and 11 bases from J, the junction contained 11 bases not matched to a gene. The CDR3 here is CASSQVAPTGGSYTF. CDR3 nucleotides: TGCGCCAGCAGCCAAGTGGCACCAACAGGGGGCTCATACACCTTC.

This chain joins TRBV29-1 and TRBJ2-5; 8 bases map to TRBD1. Germline lookup yields CDR1 SQVTM and CDR2 ANQGSEA. Losses at the gene ends were 7 bases for V and 5 bases for J; bases not matched to a gene: 6. There are 12 residues in the CDR3. The CDR3 nucleotides read TGCAGCGGGACAGGGCGGTCGGAGACCCAGTACTTC. Amino acids: CSGTGRSETQYF. The full variable domain, its missing parts supplied by reference TRBV29-1 and TRBJ2-5, is SAVISQKPSRDICQRGTSLTIQCQVDSQVTMMFWYRQQPGQSLTLIATANQGSEATYESGFVIDKFPISRPNLTFSTLTVSNMSPEDSSIYLCSGTGRSETQYFGPGTRLLVL.

This clone is a singleton in its sample. This chain joins TRBV10-1 and TRBJ1-2; TRBD1 agrees at 7 bases. The CDR3 has 14 residues. Germline-derived CDR1 and CDR2 are WNHNN and SYGVQD (reference sequence). The trim removed 6 bases at V and 4 bases at J, leaving 8 bases unmatched. In DNA, the CDR3 is TGCGCCAGCAGCCCGGGACAGACATCCTATGGCTACACCTTC. Encoded protein: CASSPGQTSYGYTF.

The rearrangement links TRBV5-1 to TRBJ2-3, with 12 bases fitting TRBD2. The length of the CDR3 is 15 residues. Trimming at V came to 4 bases and at J to 5 bases, leaving 5 bases not matched to a gene. From germline, CDR1 is SGHRS and CDR2 YFSETQ. CDR3 sequence: CASSPGTSGLDTQYF. Written as DNA, the CDR3 is TGCGCCAGCAGCCCAGGGACTAGCGGGCTAGATACGCAGTATTTT.